This T cell receptor (beta chain) was sequenced during a study of shared clonotypes between healthy human individuals. Study summary: Three CD4 naive, three CD4 memory, two CD8 naive and one CD8 memory plate were used per donor.

Comments on this clone: Antigen unknown.

In germline, CDR1 is SGHRS, CDR2 YFSETQ. The CDR3 contains 15 residues. Trimming took off 4 bases at V and 1 base at J, with 15 bases between the two ends. Sequenced by immunoSEQ multiplex PCR; TCRdb stores in-frame clones only, minus some. This sample yields over a million clones, of which around three quarters are seen a single time; 0.5% to 0.6% belongs to the top ten. Study-wide findings and caveats: An expected dependence of interdonor clonotype sharing on sequencing depth was noted.

The receptor was derived from a young man in good health. Some clones in this sample may be carry-over from other donors' samples. The source material was memory CD4+ T cells from PBMCs. Described subset: CD45RA-negative fraction. The V call is TRBV5-1, the J call TRBJ2-7; D is possibly TRBD1 (6 bases). Here the CDR3 reads CASSPRGGRSYEQYF. CDR3 sequence (DNA): TGCGCCAGCAGCCCGCGAGGGGGAAGGTCCTACGAGCAGTACTTC.